This TCR beta chain derives from a study of CD4 T cells in relation to SARS-CoV-2 and coronaviruses. Study overall: The negative reference was HIV-1 Nef peptide pool or peptide-free culture.

Profiled with immunoSEQ multiplex PCR; TCRdb holds only in-frame clones, not every one. Among more than 15,000 clones listed, around 73% were seen once. Unexposed donor CD4+ T cells date from about 2011-2018, before the COVID-19 pandemic. After ten to eleven days of culture, CD4+ T cells were isolated. Testing used SARS-CoV-2 S/N and four cold-coronavirus spikes on unexposed-donor CD4+ T cells, cells permitting. Germline V CDR1 and CDR2: SEHNR, FQNEAQ (reference sequence). V was cut by 4 bases and J by 11 bases, with 17 bases left in between. This CDR3 is built from 13 residues. About this clone: Its antigen remains unidentified.

This TCR was recovered from a human donor in good health. The sequencing input was CD4+ T cells from PBMCs, cultured in vitro. V and J are TRBV7-9 and TRBJ1-1; D remains ambiguous. This CDR3 is CASSSPTRYVAFF. CDR3 coding DNA: TGTGCCAGCAGCTCTCCGACGCGGTATGTGGCTTTCTTT.